Below, one T cell receptor beta chain is given with its context. This sample is part of a study of blood T cell repertoires in COVID-19. Study-wide context: The origin of the acute and convalescent COVID-19 samples was the United States, Italy and Spain. T cells, B-cell-depleted T cells, or PBMCs supplied cDNA or gDNA.

In the source study's methods: It was from reference gene primer amplification that nucleated cell counts were estimated. Here immunoSEQ multiplex PCR was the method, and the copy in TCRdb shows in-frame clones only, minus some. D and trimming were read from the DNA, whereas the V and J calls and clone size are those reported in that table. This sample has under 150,000 clones, with 55% to 70% found just once. Germline V CDR1 and CDR2: LNHDA, SQIVND (reference sequence). The CDR3 covers 12 residues. Trimming shortened V by 5 bases and J by 6 bases, and 10 bases separated the two germline ends. This clonotype was sampled from a woman in her sixties or seventies with acute or convalescent COVID-19. Sequencing was performed on peripheral blood. V usage is TRBV19 and J usage is TRBJ1-1; D is undetermined. The CDR3 here is CASSRAGAEAFF. The CDR3 coding sequence is TGTGCCAGTAGTCGAGCGGGTGCTGAAGCTTTCTTT. Full variable domain (remainder filled in from reference TRBV19 and TRBJ1-1): DGGITQSPKYLFRKEGQNVTLSCEQNLNHDAMYWYRQDPGQGLRLIYYSQIVNDFQKGDIAEGYSVSREKKESFPLTVTSAQKNPTAFYLCASSRAGAEAFFGQGTRLTVV.